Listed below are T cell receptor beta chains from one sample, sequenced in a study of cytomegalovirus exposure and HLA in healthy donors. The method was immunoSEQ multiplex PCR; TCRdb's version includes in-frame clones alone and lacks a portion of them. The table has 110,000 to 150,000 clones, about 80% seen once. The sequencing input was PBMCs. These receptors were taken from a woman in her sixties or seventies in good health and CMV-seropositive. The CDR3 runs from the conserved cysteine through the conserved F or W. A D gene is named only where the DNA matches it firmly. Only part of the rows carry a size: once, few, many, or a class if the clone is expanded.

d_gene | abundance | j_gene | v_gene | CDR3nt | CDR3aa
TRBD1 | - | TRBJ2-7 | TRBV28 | TGTGCCAGCAGTTCCTTGAAGGGACAGTCCCTCTACGAGCAGTACTTC | CASSSLKGQSLYEQYF
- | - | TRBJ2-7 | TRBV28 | TGTGCCAGCAGCCGGGGAGGAGGGAACTACGAGCAGTACTTC | CASSRGGGNYEQYF
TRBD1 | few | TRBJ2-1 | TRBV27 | TGTGCCAGCAGTGAAACAGGGGGGTATGAGCAGTTCTTC | CASSETGGYEQFF
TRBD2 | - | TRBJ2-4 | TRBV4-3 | TGCGCCAGCAGCCAAGATTCCCCCCCTAGCGGGGAAAACATTCAGTACTTC | CASSQDSPPSGENIQYF
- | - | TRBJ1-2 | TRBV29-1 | TGCAGCGTTGAAGGGGGCGACTATGGCTACACCTTC | CSVEGGDYGYTF
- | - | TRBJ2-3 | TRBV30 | TGTGCCTGGACCGTAGCGGCACACACAGATACGCAGTATTTT | CAWTVAAHTDTQYF
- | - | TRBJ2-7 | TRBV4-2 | TGTGCCAGCAGCCCCGGCGCGGGATCCTCCTACGAGCAGTACTTC | CASSPGAGSSYEQYF
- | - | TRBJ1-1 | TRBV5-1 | TGCGCCAGCAGTTGGGGACAGAACACTGAAGCTTTCTTT | CASSWGQNTEAFF
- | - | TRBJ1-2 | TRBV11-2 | TGTGCCAGCAGCTTAGCTGATCAGGGCCCTAACTATGGCTACACCTTC | CASSLADQGPNYGYTF
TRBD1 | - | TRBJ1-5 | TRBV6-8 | TGTGCCAGCAGCCCGGGACAGGGTTATCAGCCCCAGCATTTT | CASSPGQGYQPQHF
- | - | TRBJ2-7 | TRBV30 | TGTGCCTGGAGCGGAGGGATCTCCTACGAGCAGTACTTC | CAWSGGISYEQYF
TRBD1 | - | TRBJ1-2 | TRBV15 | TGTGCCACCAGCAGAGATATGGCAGGGGGGAATGGCTACACCTTC | CATSRDMAGGNGYTF
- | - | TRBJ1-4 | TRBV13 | TGTGCCAGCAGCTTCCCTGTCCCGGGGAATGGTGCTAATGAAAAACTGTTTTTT | CASSFPVPGNGANEKLFF
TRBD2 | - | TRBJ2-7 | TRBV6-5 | TGTGCCAGCAGTCAAACGGGAGGCTCCTACGAGCAGTACTTC | CASSQTGGSYEQYF
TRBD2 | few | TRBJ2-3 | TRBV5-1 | TGCGCCAGCAGCACCGGGACTAGCGGACCCCCGCCAGATACGCAGTATTTT | CASSTGTSGPPPDTQYF
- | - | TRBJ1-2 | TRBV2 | TGTGCCAGCAGATGGACAGCTCACTATGGCTACACCTTC | CASRWTAHYGYTF
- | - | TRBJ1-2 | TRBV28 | TGTGCCAGCACGGAACAGCACCGGGGCTATGGCTACACCTTC | CASTEQHRGYGYTF
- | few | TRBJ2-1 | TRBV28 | TGTGCCAGCATCACCGGGGATCGGAACAATGAGCAGTTCTTC | CASITGDRNNEQFF
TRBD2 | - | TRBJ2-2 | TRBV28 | TGTGCCAGCAGTTTCCGGGGACTAGCGGGAGGGCCCCGGGAGCTGTTTTTT | CASSFRGLAGGPRELFF
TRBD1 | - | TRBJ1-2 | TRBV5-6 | TGTGCCAGCAGCTCGGGACAGGGCTATGGCTACACCTTC | CASSSGQGYGYTF
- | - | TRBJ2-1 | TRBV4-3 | TGCGCCAGCAGCCATACCGGACAGCACAATGAGCAGTTCTTC | CASSHTGQHNEQFF
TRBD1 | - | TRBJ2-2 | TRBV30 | TGTGCCTGGAGTGTTTGGGGACAGGGAAGGAACACCGGGGAGCTGTTTTTT | CAWSVWGQGRNTGELFF
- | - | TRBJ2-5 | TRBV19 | TGTGCCAGTAGTATTGGAGGAAAAGAGACCCAGTACTTC | CASSIGGKETQYF
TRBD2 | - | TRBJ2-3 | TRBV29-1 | TGCAGCGTTGAACTAGCGGGAGGGCCAGATACGCAGTATTTT | CSVELAGGPDTQYF
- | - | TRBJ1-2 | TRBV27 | TGTGCCAGCAGTTCGATGACAGGCCAGCTCTATGGCTACACCTTC | CASSSMTGQLYGYTF
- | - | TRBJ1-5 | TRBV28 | TGTGCCAGCAGTTTATATCCAGGACTCAATCAGCCCCAGCATTTT | CASSLYPGLNQPQHF
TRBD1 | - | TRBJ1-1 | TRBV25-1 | TGTGCCAGCAGGGGGACAGCCCTGAACACTGAAGCTTTCTTT | CASRGTALNTEAFF